Each of the 2 T cell receptor beta chains below was sequenced from the same sample in a study of T cells in Graves' hyperthyroidism and ophthalmopathy. From RNA transcripts, TCR beta CDR3 regions were amplified. A first-round RT-PCR of the TCR CDR3 used the HTBI primer set. From the multiplex PCR reads, TCRdb called clonotypes with MiXCR, one entry per CDR3 protein. The sample lists fewer than 850,000 distinct CDR3 sequences; 17% were seen once. Sequenced material: blood. Receptor source: a man between 45 and 60 years old with Graves' hyperthyroidism.

The rearrangement links TRBV10-1 to TRBJ2-7; 14 bases map to TRBD2. The J segment lost 2 bases and the V segment lost 6 bases, leaving 9 bases of the junction unmatched. Germline-derived CDR1 and CDR2 are WNHNN and SYGVQD (reference sequence). The CDR3 contains 17 residues. The CDR3: CASSDGLAGGRPYEQYF. The CDR3 DNA reads as TGCGCCAGCAGCGATGGACTAGCGGGAGGCCGTCCCTACGAGCAGTACTTC.

The chain joins TRBV28 to TRBJ1-1, with D possibly TRBD1 on 5 matching bases. The CDR3 has 16 residues. Germline values: CDR1 MDHEN, CDR2 SYDVKM. V was pared by 6 bases and J by 1 base, with 18 bases between. The CDR3 region has the DNA TGTGCCAGCAGCCCTACCGTTGGGACCGGGAACACTGAAGCTTTCTTT. Protein: CASSPTVGTGNTEAFF.